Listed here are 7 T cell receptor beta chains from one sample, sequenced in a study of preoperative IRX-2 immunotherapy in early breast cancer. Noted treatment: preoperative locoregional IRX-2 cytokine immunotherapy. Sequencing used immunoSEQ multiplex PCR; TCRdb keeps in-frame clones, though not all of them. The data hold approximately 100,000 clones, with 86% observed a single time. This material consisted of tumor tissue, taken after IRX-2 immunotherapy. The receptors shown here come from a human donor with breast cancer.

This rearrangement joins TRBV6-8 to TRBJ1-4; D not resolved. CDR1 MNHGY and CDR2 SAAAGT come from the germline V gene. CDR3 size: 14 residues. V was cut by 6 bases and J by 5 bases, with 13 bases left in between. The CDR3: CASRSTGLNEKLFF. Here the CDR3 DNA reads TGTGCCAGCAGATCGACTGGACTAAATGAAAAACTGTTTTTT.

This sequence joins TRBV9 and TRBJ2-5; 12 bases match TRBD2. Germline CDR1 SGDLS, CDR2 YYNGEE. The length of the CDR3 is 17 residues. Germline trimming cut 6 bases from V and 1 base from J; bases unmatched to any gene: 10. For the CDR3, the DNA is TGTGCCAGCACCCTATTAGGACTAGCGGGGTTCCAAGAGACCCAGTACTTC. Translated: CASTLLGLAGFQETQYF.

The CDR3 region is CARGGTTYNEQFF. In nucleotides, the CDR3 is TGTGCCCGCGGTGGGACTACCTACAATGAGCAGTTCTTC. The V call is TRBV12-5, the J call TRBJ2-1, with 7 bases matching TRBD2. CDR1 is LGHNT, CDR2 FRNRAP, per germline. This CDR3 is 13 amino acids long.

The CDR3 loop is CACWLGQVYNEQFF. DNA of the CDR3: TGTGCCTGCTGGCTCGGACAGGTTTACAATGAGCAGTTCTTC. V gene TRBV30 combines with J gene TRBJ2-1, with 7 bases aligning to TRBD1. J was trimmed by 4 bases and V by 6 bases; bases with no gene match: 9. The germline CDR1 and CDR2 sequences are GTSNPN and SVGIG (reference sequence). The CDR3 is 14 amino acids.

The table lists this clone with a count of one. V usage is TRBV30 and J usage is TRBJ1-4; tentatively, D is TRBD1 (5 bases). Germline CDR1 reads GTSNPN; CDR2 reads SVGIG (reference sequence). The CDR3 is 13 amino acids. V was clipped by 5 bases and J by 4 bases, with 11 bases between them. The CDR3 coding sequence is TGTGCCTGGGCAGGGAAAGATAATGAAAAACTGTTTTTT. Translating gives CAWAGKDNEKLFF.

The CDR3 nucleotides read TGTGCCAGTAGTCCAGAATACTATGGCTACACCTTC. Translating gives CASSPEYYGYTF. V and J are TRBV19 and TRBJ1-2; unclear D gene. Trimming took 5 bases from V and 3 from J, leaving 7 bases between them. Germline V gene lookup returns CDR1 LNHDA and CDR2 SQIVND (reference sequence). CDR3 size: 12 residues.

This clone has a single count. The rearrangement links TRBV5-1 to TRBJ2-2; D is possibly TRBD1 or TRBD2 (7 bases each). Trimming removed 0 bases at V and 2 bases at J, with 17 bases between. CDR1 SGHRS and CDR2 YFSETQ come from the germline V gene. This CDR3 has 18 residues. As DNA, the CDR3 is TGCGCCAGCAGCTTGGGGCACGGGAGGACAGGCAACACCGGGGAGCTGTTTTTT. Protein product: CASSLGHGRTGNTGELFF.